These 27 T cell receptor beta chains were sequenced from one sample in a study of blood T cells in healthy people across ages. PCR was performed a second time for roughly 7 to 12 cycles using a sample-barcoded 5' primer and a J-beta primer mix. MiXCR was run by TCRdb on the 5' RACE reads, yielding one entry per CDR3 protein. This table holds some 1.4 million distinct CDR3 sequences, around 39% found once. The sequenced sample was blood. These receptors originate from a woman aged 18 to 35 in good health.

This clonotype has just a few counts. CDR3 sequence: CASSQQGTSGTYEQYF. CDR3 bases: TGTGCCAGCAGCCAGCAGGGGACTAGCGGTACCTACGAGCAGTACTTC. The chain has TRBV7-9 and TRBJ2-7, with 11 bases that match TRBD2. The V segment lost 5 bases and the J segment 2 bases; nucleotides outside the gene matches: 8. Germline-derived CDR1 and CDR2 are SEHNR and FQNEAQ (reference sequence). There are 16 residues in the CDR3.

The rearrangement uses TRBV7-9 and TRBJ2-5; D call uncertain. Trimming took 5 bases from V and 4 from J, leaving 11 bases between them. The CDR3 loop spans 13 amino acids. CDR1 and CDR2 from the germline V gene are SEHNR and FQNEAQ (reference sequence). The CDR3 DNA is TGTGCCAGCAGCCTCAGTAGGGCAGAGACCCAGTACTTC. It specifies CASSLSRAETQYF.

In this sample, this clonotype turned up a few times. The chain is built from TRBV29-1 and TRBJ2-1; no clear D gene. Per the germline V gene, CDR1 is SQVTM and CDR2 is ANQGSEA. The CDR3 sequence is 12 residues long. V was pared by 4 bases and J by 7 bases, with 11 bases between. This CDR3 reads CSVVPPGNEQFF. DNA of the CDR3: TGCAGCGTTGTGCCCCCAGGAAATGAGCAGTTCTTC.

This rearrangement joins TRBV27 to TRBJ1-1, with 12 bases matching TRBD1. The CDR3 is made up of 16 amino acids. The germline gives CDR1 MNHEY, CDR2 SMNVEV (reference sequence). The V gene end was trimmed by 6 bases and the J gene end by 2 bases; junction bases not matched to a gene: 7. The CDR3: CASRLGTGGFNTEAFF. For the CDR3, the DNA is TGTGCCAGCAGACTGGGGACAGGGGGCTTCAACACTGAAGCTTTCTTT.

The rearrangement joins TRBV4-1 to TRBJ2-1; 10 bases map to TRBD2. Per the germline V gene, CDR1 is MGHRA and CDR2 is YSYEKL. V shed 2 bases and J 7 bases; nucleotides not matched to a gene: 8. The CDR3 has 16 amino acids. The CDR3, as DNA: TGCGCCAGCAGCCAATTGAGCGGGGGGGCCGTGAATGAGCAGTTCTTC. Amino acids: CASSQLSGGAVNEQFF.

This clonotype has more than one count but fewer than ten. The chain uses TRBV11-2 and TRBJ2-1, with D tentatively TRBD2 (7 bases). From germline, CDR1 is SGHAT and CDR2 FQNNGV. This CDR3 region has 16 residues. V shed 4 bases and J shed 5 bases, with 18 bases lying between them. The CDR3 nucleotides read TGTGCCAGCAGCTCTAGGGCCGGGGGGCAGGACAATGAGCAGTTCTTC. Its protein is CASSSRAGGQDNEQFF.

The chain links TRBV5-1 to TRBJ2-3; tentative D call: TRBD2 (6 bases). Germline CDR1 and CDR2: SGHRS and YFSETQ. The CDR3 covers 16 residues. Trimming left V 5 bases short and J 1 base short, with 17 bases between. This CDR3 reads CASRTGTSTRTDTQYF. The CDR3, as DNA: TGCGCCAGCAGGACTGGCACTAGCACACGCACAGATACGCAGTATTTT.

This clonotype was observed a handful of times. J is TRBJ2-7 and V is TRBV6-1, with 9 bases lining up with TRBD1. The V gene end was trimmed by 8 bases and the J gene end by 2 bases; junction bases not matched to a gene: 4. From germline, CDR1 is MNHNS and CDR2 SASEGT. This CDR3 is 13 amino acids long. Here the CDR3 reads CASVRQGAYEQYF. Written as DNA, the CDR3 is TGTGCCAGCGTTCGACAGGGGGCCTACGAGCAGTACTTC.

The chain uses TRBV7-2 and TRBJ2-3; unclear D gene. Per the germline V gene, CDR1 is SGHTA and CDR2 is FQGNSA. V lost 5 bases and J 4 bases, leaving 13 bases between the germline ends. CDR3 length equals 14 residues. The CDR3 is CASSRRALADTQYF. The DNA for the CDR3 is TGTGCCAGCAGCCGCCGGGCGTTGGCAGATACGCAGTATTTT.

This clonotype was detected ten times or more. The CDR3 nucleotides read TGCAGCGTTTTTACCGGGACTAAACCCCAAGAGACCCAGTACTTC. As protein: CSVFTGTKPQETQYF. V gene TRBV29-1 combines with J gene TRBJ2-5, with 7 bases matching TRBD2. The CDR3 length is 15 residues. V lost 5 bases to trimming and J lost 1 base; unmatched junction nucleotides: 10. Looked up from germline, CDR1 is SQVTM and CDR2 is ANQGSEA. The full variable domain, rest sourced from reference TRBV29-1 and TRBJ2-5, is SAVISQKPSRDICQRGTSLTIQCQVDSQVTMMFWYRQQPGQSLTLIATANQGSEATYESGFVIDKFPISRPNLTFSTLTVSNMSPEDSSIYLCSVFTGTKPQETQYFGPGTRLLVL.

The chain recombines TRBV15 with TRBJ1-4, with D tentatively TRBD1 (6 bases). The CDR3 has 13 amino acids. V lost 0 bases, J lost 8 bases, and 7 bases lay in between. Germline V gene lookup returns CDR1 LNHNV and CDR2 YYDKDF (reference sequence). For the CDR3, the DNA is TGTGCCACCAGCAGAGAAGGGGGGGAAAAACTGTTTTTT. This sequence encodes CATSREGGEKLFF.

V usage is TRBV10-3 and J usage is TRBJ2-7; D is perhaps TRBD2 (5 bases). Germline loops: CDR1 ENHRY, CDR2 SYGVKD. V lost 6 bases and J 5 bases, leaving 17 bases between the germline ends. The CDR3 runs 14 residues. CDR3 loop: CAIRERAESDEQYF. The CDR3 region has the DNA TGTGCCATCAGAGAACGAGCGGAAAGCGACGAGCAGTACTTC.

Only a few counts were recorded for this clonotype. Relative to the germline gene, one junction end is altered; a read error may explain this. This chain connects TRBV7-7 to TRBJ2-1; TRBD2 matches 10 bases. Germline CDR1 SSHAT, CDR2 FNYEAQ (reference sequence). This CDR3 is 15 amino acids long. The CDR3 DNA reads as TGTGCTAGCAGCTCGTCTAGCGGGGGATGGGATGAGCAGTTCTTC. This translates into CASSSSSGGWDEQFF.

V usage is TRBV20-1 and J usage is TRBJ1-1, with 9 bases aligning to TRBD1. The length of the CDR3 is 18 residues. Per germline, CDR1 DFQATT and CDR2 SNEGSKA (reference sequence). J gave up 0 bases and V 3 bases, and 14 bases lay outside the gene matches. The chain's CDR3 is CSARPRGGQGPLNTEAFF. The CDR3, as DNA: TGCAGTGCTAGGCCTAGAGGGGGACAGGGCCCCCTGAACACTGAAGCTTTCTTT.

The chain uses TRBV7-9 and TRBJ1-1; 7 nucleotides line up with TRBD1. The CDR3 extends over 15 amino acids. After removal of 7 bases from V and 2 bases from J, the junction contained 10 bases not matched to a gene. Looked up from germline, CDR1 is SEHNR and CDR2 is FQNEAQ (reference sequence). The CDR3: CASTRGDRPNTEAFF. The CDR3 DNA follows: TGTGCCAGCACCCGGGGGGACAGACCAAACACTGAAGCTTTCTTT.

This clonotype was counted only a few times. The chain uses TRBV20-1 and TRBJ2-1; 12 positions match TRBD2. V was clipped by 6 bases and J by 4 bases; unmatched bases: 7. The length of the CDR3 is 15 residues. Germline V gene lookup returns CDR1 DFQATT and CDR2 SNEGSKA (reference sequence). DNA of the CDR3: TGCAGTGCCACGGGGGGGACTAGCGGGTACAATGAGCAGTTCTTC. Amino acid sequence: CSATGGTSGYNEQFF.

The chain recombines TRBV5-4 with TRBJ2-1, with TRBD1 matching over 9 bases. The junction had 9 bases not matched to a gene; V was cut back by 4 bases and J by 4 bases. In germline, CDR1 is SGHNT, CDR2 YYREEE (reference sequence). The CDR3 is 16 amino acids. The CDR3 reads CASSMAPGTGYNEQFF. The DNA of the CDR3 is TGTGCCAGCAGCATGGCCCCCGGGACAGGGTACAATGAGCAGTTCTTC.

V is TRBV27 and J is TRBJ2-7; D perhaps matches TRBD1 (6 bases). The V gene lost 6 bases and the J gene lost 9 bases, with 21 bases spanning the gap. The CDR3 spans 14 residues. The germline V gene encodes CDR1 MNHEY and CDR2 SMNVEV (reference sequence). In DNA form, the CDR3 reads TGTGCCAGCAGCTCAGGGGTCACCCCAATAGGGCAGTACTTC. Protein sequence: CASSSGVTPIGQYF.

This clonotype has a handful of counts. The rearrangement uses TRBV20-1 and TRBJ1-1, with D hard to call. The CDR3 is 14 amino acids. V shed 3 bases and J shed 1 base, with 12 bases lying between them. Looked up from germline, CDR1 is DFQATT and CDR2 is SNEGSKA (reference sequence). The CDR3 here is CSASPIRRNTEAFF. Here the CDR3 DNA reads TGCAGTGCTAGCCCAATCCGGAGGAACACTGAAGCTTTCTTT.

This clonotype has just a few counts. V gene TRBV7-2 combines with J gene TRBJ1-2; D may be TRBD1 (5 bases). The germline V gene encodes CDR1 SGHTA and CDR2 FQGNSA. V shed 1 base and J shed 2 bases, with 14 bases lying between them. This CDR3 region has 16 residues. The CDR3: CASSLESGRSNYGYTF. The CDR3 DNA sequence: TGTGCCAGCAGCTTAGAATCAGGGAGAAGCAACTATGGCTACACCTTC. The full variable domain, with the rest looked up from reference TRBV7-2 and TRBJ1-2, is GAGVSQSPSNKVTEKGKDVELRCDPISGHTALYWYRQSLGQGLEFLIYFQGNSAPDKSGLPSDRFSAERTGGSVSTLTIQRTQQEDSAVYLCASSLESGRSNYGYTFGSGTRLTVV.

This chain uses TRBV24-1 with TRBJ1-2, with D unclear. This CDR3 contains 11 residues. The V gene lost 3 bases and the J gene lost 8 bases, with 6 bases spanning the gap. Germline V gene data show CDR1 as KGHDR and CDR2 as SFDVKD. CDR3 loop: CATSDSLGYTF. CDR3 nucleotide sequence: TGTGCCACCAGTGATAGCTTGGGCTACACCTTC.

The CDR3 loop is CASSESKGGSTDTQYF. CDR3 sequence (DNA): TGTGCCAGCAGTGAATCCAAGGGGGGGAGCACAGATACGCAGTATTTT. The V call is TRBV6-1, the J call TRBJ2-3; D might be TRBD2 (7 bases). The length of the CDR3 is 16 residues. In germline, CDR1 is MNHNS, CDR2 SASEGT. Trimming left V 2 bases short and J 0 bases short, with 12 bases between.

This sequence joins TRBV7-9 and TRBJ2-7; no clear D gene. The CDR3 totals 13 residues. Germline loops: CDR1 SEHNR, CDR2 FQNEAQ (reference sequence). The V and J ends lost 5 bases and 0 bases respectively, with 8 bases between them. DNA for the CDR3: TGTGCCAGCAGCACAACAAGCTCCTACGAGCAGTACTTC. Translation: CASSTTSSYEQYF.

This chain uses TRBV5-1 with TRBJ2-3, with D unresolved. Germline CDR1 and CDR2: SGHRS and YFSETQ. The CDR3 totals 15 residues. Between the trimmed V and J ends, which lost 7 bases and 0 bases, there was a span of 15 bases. The CDR3 coding sequence is TGCGCCAGCCGCCCCCAAACCTCAAGCACAGATACGCAGTATTTT. This encodes CASRPQTSSTDTQYF.

The chain employs TRBV21-1 and TRBJ2-3; TRBD2, the D gene given by the table, was not confirmed from the DNA. TRBV21-1 has pseudogene status. The CDR3 consists of 20 residues. For the CDR3, the DNA is TGTGCCAGCAGCGAAGGTCGGACTAGCGGGGGGGGTCTAAGCACAGATACGCAGTATTTT. Its translation: CASSEGRTSGGGLSTDTQYF.

The J gene is TRBJ2-1, the V gene TRBV5-1; no clear D. The germline CDR1 and CDR2 sequences are SGHRS and YFSETQ. The length of the CDR3 is 15 residues. Between the trimmed V and J ends, which lost 2 bases and 0 bases, there was a span of 9 bases. CDR3 residues: CASSFTDSSYNEQFF. Written as DNA, the CDR3 is TGCGCCAGCAGCTTCACTGATAGCTCCTACAATGAGCAGTTCTTC.

This clonotype was seen a handful of times. The chain recombines TRBV25-1 with TRBJ2-7, with a tentative D call TRBD2 (6 bases). V shed 9 bases and J shed 0 bases, with 15 bases lying between them. The germline V gene encodes CDR1 MGHDK and CDR2 SYGVNS. The CDR3 sequence is 14 residues long. The CDR3, as DNA: TGTGCCAGTGATCGGGGAGGCAGCTCCTACGAGCAGTACTTC. This translates into CASDRGGSSYEQYF.